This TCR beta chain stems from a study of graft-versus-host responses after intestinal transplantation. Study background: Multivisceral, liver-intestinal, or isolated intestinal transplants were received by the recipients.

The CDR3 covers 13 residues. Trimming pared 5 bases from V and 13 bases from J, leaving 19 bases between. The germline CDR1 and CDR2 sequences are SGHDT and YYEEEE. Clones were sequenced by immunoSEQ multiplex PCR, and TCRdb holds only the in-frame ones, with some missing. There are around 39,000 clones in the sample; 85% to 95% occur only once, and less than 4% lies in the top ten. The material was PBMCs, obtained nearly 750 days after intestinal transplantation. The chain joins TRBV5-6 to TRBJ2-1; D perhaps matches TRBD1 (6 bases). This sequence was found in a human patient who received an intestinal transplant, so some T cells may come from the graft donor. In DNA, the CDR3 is TGTGCCAGCAGTAGGACCCCAGGGGACATTCAGTTCTTC. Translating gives CASSRTPGDIQFF.